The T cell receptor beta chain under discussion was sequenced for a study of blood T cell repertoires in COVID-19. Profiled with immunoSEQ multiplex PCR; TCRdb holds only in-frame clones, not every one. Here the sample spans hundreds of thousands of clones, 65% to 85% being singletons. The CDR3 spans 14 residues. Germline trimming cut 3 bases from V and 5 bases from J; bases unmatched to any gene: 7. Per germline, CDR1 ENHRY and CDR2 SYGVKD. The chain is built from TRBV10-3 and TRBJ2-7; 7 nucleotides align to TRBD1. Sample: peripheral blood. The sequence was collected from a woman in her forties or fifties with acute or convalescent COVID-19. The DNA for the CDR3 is TGTGCCATCAGTGACGCCGTGACAGGGAACGAGCAGTACTTC. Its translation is CAISDAVTGNEQYF.